Reported below is one T cell receptor (beta chain). What it recognizes is unknown. This may arise from a read error, as a much more abundant clone is one base away. The data are from a study of blood T cells in healthy people across ages. Broader study findings: TCR beta diversity correlated strongly with naive T cell percentage. From one million sequenced T cells, diversity estimates were lower bounds. Comparison with aged donors showed that long-lived donors had more naive CD4+ cells and higher diversity.

Through a sample-barcoded 5' primer and a J-beta primer mix, a second PCR was run for roughly 7 to 11 cycles. TCRdb ran MiXCR on the 5' RACE reads and lists one entry per CDR3 protein. The sample lists approximately 600,000 distinct CDR3 sequences; roughly 50% were seen once. Each sample had at least 7 million PBMCs isolated. This receptor was obtained from a man in his fifties or sixties in good health. The sequenced sample was blood.

The DNA for the CDR3 is TGCGCCAGCAGAGGGACAGGGCCGTACTTC. Protein: CASRGTGPYF. The V and J genes are TRBV5-1 and TRBJ2-5; 9 nucleotides match TRBD1. This CDR3 contains 10 residues. Per germline, CDR1 SGHRS and CDR2 YFSETQ. With 5 bases clipped from V and 13 bases from J, the junction kept 3 bases outside the gene matches.